This TCR beta chain was found in a study of cytomegalovirus exposure and HLA in healthy donors. Study-wide results and limits: Per published reports, the classifier diagnosed cytomegalovirus status with high specificity and sensitivity. The authors enumerated 164 TCR beta chains as linked to cytomegalovirus. Clusters of TCRs from the first cohort tended to co-occur in the 90 to 150 validation repertoires (as a later analysis found). Through in vitro validation, three CMV-associated chains were shown to be specific for CMV antigens.

Sequencing was performed with immunoSEQ multiplex PCR; in TCRdb, only in-frame clones are kept and a portion is missing. The sample consists of 300,000 to 400,000 clones, just over 85% of them appearing once. A word on this clone: Its target is unknown.

CDR3 length: 13 amino acids. V was clipped by 6 bases and J by 1 base; unmatched bases: 0. Germline V lookup: CDR1 MNHNS, CDR2 SASEGT. The sample comprised PBMCs. The chain couples TRBV6-1 to TRBJ1-1; 9 positions match TRBD1. This clonotype originated in a woman under 30 in good health and CMV-seronegative. The CDR3 nucleotides read TGTGCCAGCAGGGACAGGGGGAACACTGAAGCTTTCTTT. It codes for CASRDRGNTEAFF.